This entry features one T cell receptor beta chain sequence. The antigen is undetermined. This sample is drawn from a study of brain T cells in children with intractable seizures. Study-level results: Viral specificity was inferred only from CDR3 similarity; HCMV serostatus was unknown.

Sequencing used immunoSEQ multiplex PCR; TCRdb keeps in-frame clones, though not all of them. The sample contains hundreds of thousands of clones, approximately 93% of which appear only once. The CDR3 has 21 amino acids. The germline gives CDR1 SGHRS, CDR2 YFSETQ. The V end was cut by 4 bases, the J end by 0 bases, with 30 bases between. Sample time point: blood from clinic visit 5 months post-surgery; TSC patient then seizure free. At least one anti-epileptic drug was given before surgery. The chain links TRBV5-1 to TRBJ2-3; D might be TRBD1 (8 bases). The receptor was isolated from a boy under three years old with tuberous sclerosis and intractable seizures. Source: peripheral blood, taken 5 to 6 months after surgery. This CDR3 reads CASSLTPRDRRGGSSTDTQYF. The CDR3, as DNA: TGCGCCAGCAGCCTCACCCCAAGGGACAGGCGGGGAGGGTCTAGCACAGATACGCAGTATTTT. Full variable domain (remainder filled in from reference TRBV5-1 and TRBJ2-3): KAGVTQTPRYLIKTRGQQVTLSCSPISGHRSVSWYQQTPGQGLQFLFEYFSETQRNKGNFPGRFSGRQFSNSRSEMNVSTLELGDSALYLCASSLTPRDRRGGSSTDTQYFGPGTRLTVL.